This T cell receptor beta chain was profiled in a study of beta chain features in type 1 diabetes. Expressed TCRB transcripts were sequenced, since all the RNA that had been isolated was reverse transcribed. Sequencing was performed with immunoSEQ multiplex PCR; in TCRdb, only in-frame clones are kept and a portion is missing. This table has some 270,000 clones, 8% appearing once. This CDR3 is 15 amino acids long. Germline values: CDR1 MGHRA, CDR2 YSYEKL. The ends lost 6 bases at V and 6 bases at J; junction bases unmatched: 8. The sequenced sample consisted of central memory CD4+ T cells from blood. This chain links TRBV4-1 with TRBJ2-1; 10 nucleotides match TRBD1. This TCR was recovered from a woman aged 18 to 35 in good health. CDR3 coding DNA: TGCGCCAGCAGACGGACAGGGGGGTTGGGCAATGAGCAGTTCTTC. Translation gives CASRRTGGLGNEQFF.